Listed here are 30 T cell receptor beta chains from one sample, sequenced in a study of blood T cells in healthy people across ages. The second PCR ran about 6 to 12 cycles with a sample-barcoded 5' primer and J-beta primers. From the 5' RACE reads, TCRdb called clonotypes with MiXCR, one entry per CDR3 protein. The table has approximately 700,000 distinct CDR3 sequences, roughly 30% seen once. The sequenced material came from blood. These receptors were collected from a woman over 75 in good health.

In this sample, this clonotype turned up a few times. The V and J genes are TRBV4-3 and TRBJ2-1, with 8 bases that match TRBD1. Trimming at V came to 2 bases and at J to 6 bases, leaving 9 bases not matched to a gene. The length of the CDR3 is 16 residues. CDR1 is LGHNA and CDR2 is YSLEER in the germline V gene. CDR3 amino acids: CASSQSAGTGLNEQFF. As DNA, the CDR3 is TGCGCCAGCAGCCAATCAGCCGGGACAGGTCTCAATGAGCAGTTCTTC.

This clonotype was seen repeatedly, ten times or more. J is TRBJ2-7 and V is TRBV7-8; 8 bases are shared with TRBD2. From germline, CDR1 is SGHVS and CDR2 FQNEAQ. The CDR3 is 16 amino acids. Trimming at V came to 5 bases and at J to 0 bases, leaving 9 bases not matched to a gene. The CDR3 region is CASSRSTSVSSYEQYF. The CDR3 DNA follows: TGTGCCAGCAGCCGCTCGACTAGCGTTAGCTCCTACGAGCAGTACTTC.

This clonotype was detected ten times or more. The rearrangement uses TRBV7-2 and TRBJ2-5; unclear D gene. This CDR3 is built from 16 residues. Germline V gives CDR1 SGHTA, CDR2 FQGNSA. Trimming removed 5 bases from V and 5 bases from J, with 21 bases in between. Here the CDR3 reads CASSPRNTGVGETQYF. Written as DNA, the CDR3 is TGTGCCAGCAGCCCTCGAAACACTGGGGTTGGGGAGACCCAGTACTTC.

Notes on this clonotype: Germline is not matched at one junction end, which may reflect a read error. The J gene is TRBJ1-2, the V gene TRBV10-3; 8 bases agree with TRBD1. This CDR3 has 14 amino acids. Germline V gene data show CDR1 as ENHRY and CDR2 as SYGVKD. Here the CDR3 reads CAIGDSDRGEGYTF. CDR3 nucleotide sequence: TGTGCCATCGGTGACTCAGACAGGGGAGAAGGCTACACCTTC.

About this clonotype: With a much larger clone just one base away, this may be a read error. The chain links TRBV12-3 or TRBV12-4 to TRBJ2-5; the D is unclear. V gave up 6 bases and J gave up 5 bases, with 13 bases separating them. This CDR3 has 13 amino acids. The CDR3 DNA reads as TGTGCCAGCAGCCCTCAACTGCGGGAGACCCAGTACTTC. This gives the protein CASSPQLRETQYF.

The J gene is TRBJ2-3, the V gene TRBV20-1; the D is unclear. The ends were cut back, 5 bases at V and 5 bases at J, with 20 bases in the middle. There are 15 residues in the CDR3. Germline-derived CDR1 and CDR2 are DFQATT and SNEGSKA (reference sequence). The CDR3 nucleotides read TGCAGTGCTTGCCAGCTCGGACGCCGCGGAGATACGCAGTATTTT. Protein sequence: CSACQLGRRGDTQYF.

This clonotype appeared many times. The rearrangement uses TRBV5-1 and TRBJ2-7; maybe TRBD1 (6 bases). V lost 4 bases to trimming and J lost 5 bases, with 13 bases between them. The CDR3 runs 13 residues. CDR1 is SGHRS, CDR2 YFSETQ, per germline. CDR3 sequence reads: CASSPDRLNEQYF. DNA for the CDR3: TGCGCCAGCAGCCCGGACAGACTCAACGAGCAGTACTTC.

The rearrangement uses TRBV11-3 and TRBJ1-2; TRBD1 aligns across 8 bases. CDR3 length: 15 amino acids. V dropped 6 bases and J dropped 1; count of bases not matched to a gene: 7. Germline CDR1 and CDR2: SGHNT and YENEEA. The CDR3 bases are TGTGCCAGCAGAAAGGGGGACAGGCTTAACTATGGCTACACCTTC. It codes for CASRKGDRLNYGYTF.

CDR3 in DNA: TGTGCCAGTAGTATAAATGGGGGACAGGGGAGCTCTGGGGCCAACGTCCTGACTTTC. Its protein is CASSINGGQGSSGANVLTF. This chain connects TRBV19 to TRBJ2-6; 10 nucleotides match TRBD1. Per germline, CDR1 LNHDA and CDR2 SQIVND (reference sequence). The CDR3 consists of 19 residues. V lost 2 bases, J lost 0 bases, and 7 bases stayed unmatched.

As to this clonotype: A read error may be the cause here, since a much bigger clone is one base away. This CDR3 is CASSFRGGPKEEAQYF. DNA for the CDR3: TGTGCCAGCAGCTTTAGGGGGGGCCCCAAAGAGGAGGCCCAGTACTTC. This sequence joins TRBV13 and TRBJ2-5; TRBD2 is a possible D gene (7 bases). Between the trimmed V and J ends, which lost 3 bases and 9 bases, there was a span of 23 bases. Germline-derived CDR1 and CDR2 are PRHDT and FYEKMQ (reference sequence). CDR3 length: 16 residues.

This chain joins TRBV20-1 and TRBJ2-3, with 10 bases that match TRBD2. V was clipped by 5 bases and J by 0 bases; unmatched bases: 14. Germline CDR1 reads DFQATT; CDR2 reads SNEGSKA (reference sequence). The CDR3 spans 18 residues. The DNA for the CDR3 is TGCAGTGCTCCACTTACCAGCGGGAGGGGCTATAGCACAGATACGCAGTATTTT. As protein: CSAPLTSGRGYSTDTQYF.

This rearrangement joins TRBV4-2 to TRBJ1-2; D is ambiguous. This CDR3 is 14 amino acids long. V lost 4 bases and J 0 bases, leaving 9 bases between the germline ends. Per the germline V gene, CDR1 is LGHNA and CDR2 is YNFKEQ. This CDR3 reads CASSPYSANYGYTF. Written as DNA, the CDR3 is TGTGCCAGCAGCCCTTACAGCGCTAACTATGGCTACACCTTC.

There are many counts of this clonotype. CDR3 in DNA: TGCAGTGCTAGGGACCCACAGGGTCGGGACGAGCAGTACTTC. Translation: CSARDPQGRDEQYF. The V gene is TRBV20-1, the J gene TRBJ2-7, with TRBD1 as a possible D gene (6 bases). CDR3 length: 14 residues. Trimming left V 3 bases short and J 5 bases short, with 17 bases between. From germline, CDR1 is DFQATT and CDR2 SNEGSKA (reference sequence).

CDR3 sequence: CAAGGTTGTVDNEQYF. CDR3 coding DNA: TGTGCCGCCGGCGGCACCACAGGGACAGTTGACAATGAGCAGTACTTC. The V and J genes are TRBV15 and TRBJ2-7; TRBD1 agrees at 7 bases. Germline V CDR1 and CDR2: LNHNV, YYDKDF (reference sequence). This CDR3 comprises 16 residues. With 11 bases clipped from V and 7 bases from J, the junction kept 23 bases outside the gene matches.

The chain links TRBV30 to TRBJ2-5; the D is unclear. The CDR3 has 14 residues. Per germline, CDR1 GTSNPN and CDR2 SVGIG (reference sequence). Between the trimmed V and J ends, which lost 3 bases and 2 bases, there was a span of 13 bases. The CDR3 sequence is CAWRISTLQETQYF. For the CDR3, the DNA is TGTGCCTGGAGGATTTCTACTTTACAAGAGACCCAGTACTTC. Full variable domain (outside the CDR3, taken from reference TRBV30 and TRBJ2-5): SQTIHQWPATLVQPVGSPLSLECTVEGTSNPNLYWYRQAAGRGLQLLFYSVGIGQISSEVPQNLSASRPQDRQFILSSKKLLLSDSGFYLCAWRISTLQETQYFGPGTRLLVL.

A few counts support this clonotype. The V call is TRBV7-8, the J call TRBJ1-1, with D possibly matching TRBD1 (6 bases). Germline V lookup: CDR1 SGHVS, CDR2 FQNEAQ. The CDR3 totals 13 residues. With 0 bases removed from V and 9 bases from J, the gap between germline ends came to 11 bases. The CDR3 bases are TGTGCCAGCAGCTTAGCGCGGGGGACAAAAGCTTTCTTT. Amino acids: CASSLARGTKAFF.

The rearrangement joins TRBV20-1 to TRBJ2-4, with 7 bases fitting TRBD1. The CDR3 sequence is 14 residues long. After removal of 1 base from V and 8 bases from J, the junction contained 8 bases not matched to a gene. The germline CDR1 and CDR2 sequences are DFQATT and SNEGSKA (reference sequence). The CDR3 DNA reads TGCAGTGCTAGAGGGGAGAGCACAGGGGACATTCAGTACTTC. Translated, it gives CSARGESTGDIQYF.

This clonotype occurred a few times. The V gene is TRBV12-3 or TRBV12-4, the J gene TRBJ2-1; no reliable D call. V lost 6 bases to trimming and J lost 5 bases, with 23 bases between them. The CDR3 loop spans 17 amino acids. DNA of the CDR3: TGTGCCAGCAGGCCGCGTAAGACGGGTGGAGTAAACAATGAGCAGTTCTTC. Amino acids: CASRPRKTGGVNNEQFF.

This clonotype has at least ten counts. The chain is built from TRBV20-1 and TRBJ2-3; no clear D gene. V dropped 4 bases and J dropped 6 bases, with 8 bases sitting between them. CDR3 length: 11 residues. Germline V gives CDR1 DFQATT, CDR2 SNEGSKA (reference sequence). The CDR3 region has the DNA TGCAGTGCTAAAGAGTTTGATACGCAGTATTTT. This encodes CSAKEFDTQYF.

This clonotype was counted ten times or more. The V and J genes are TRBV7-2 and TRBJ2-3; the D gene is possibly TRBD2 (5 bases). The length of the CDR3 is 14 residues. Germline values: CDR1 SGHTA, CDR2 FQGNSA. The ends were cut back, 2 bases at V and 4 bases at J, with 10 bases in the middle. CDR3 loop: CASSLRRVADTQYF. DNA for the CDR3: TGTGCCAGCAGCTTAAGGCGGGTGGCAGATACGCAGTATTTT.

The chain employs TRBV13 and TRBJ2-1; D is unresolved. With 1 base removed from V and 8 bases from J, the gap between germline ends came to 12 bases. This CDR3 spans 14 amino acids. Germline lookup yields CDR1 PRHDT and CDR2 FYEKMQ (reference sequence). The CDR3 here is CASSLDRTLHEQFF. CDR3 DNA: TGTGCCAGCAGCTTAGATCGGACGTTGCATGAGCAGTTCTTC.

This clonotype was counted ten times or more. Here the CDR3 DNA reads TGTGCCAGCGGCCTCGGGGCAACAATTACCCCTGATGGCTACACCTTC. It yields the protein CASGLGATITPDGYTF. V gene TRBV28 combines with J gene TRBJ1-2; the D gene is possibly TRBD1 (5 bases). In germline, CDR1 is MDHEN, CDR2 SYDVKM. Trimming removed 8 bases from V and 6 bases from J, with 25 bases in between. The length of the CDR3 is 16 residues.

This clonotype was detected many times. This chain joins TRBV5-1 and TRBJ2-6, with 11 bases fitting TRBD2. Germline values: CDR1 SGHRS, CDR2 YFSETQ. This CDR3 contains 17 residues. Trimming removed 6 bases from V and 1 base from J; junction bases left unmatched: 6. This CDR3 reads CASTRLAGGSGANVLTF. In DNA form, the CDR3 reads TGCGCCAGCACCCGCCTAGCGGGGGGTTCTGGGGCCAACGTCCTGACTTTC.

The chain's CDR3 is CAWKAGWTGNTIYF. The DNA for the CDR3 is TGTGCCTGGAAGGCAGGGTGGACTGGAAACACCATATATTTT. This chain connects TRBV30 to TRBJ1-3, with TRBD1 as a possible D gene (5 bases). The CDR3 is made up of 14 amino acids. The V end was cut by 4 bases, the J end by 2 bases, with 12 bases between. Germline CDR1 is GTSNPN and CDR2 is SVGIG (reference sequence). Supplemented by reference TRBV30 and TRBJ1-3, the full variable domain reads SQTIHQWPATLVQPVGSPLSLECTVEGTSNPNLYWYRQAAGRGLQLLFYSVGIGQISSEVPQNLSASRPQDRQFILSSKKLLLSDSGFYLCAWKAGWTGNTIYFGEGSWLTVV.

This clonotype was picked up many times. V and J are TRBV6-2 or TRBV6-3 and TRBJ2-3; D unclear. Germline values: CDR1 MNHEY, CDR2 SVGEGT. This CDR3 region has 13 residues. Trimming took 6 bases from V and 6 from J, leaving 13 bases between them. CDR3 region: CASSRQFGDTQYF. DNA of the CDR3: TGTGCCAGCAGCCGTCAATTTGGGGATACGCAGTATTTT.

In this sample, this clonotype turned up many times. J is TRBJ2-3 and V is TRBV28, with D uncertain. The V end was cut by 6 bases, the J end by 5 bases, with 9 bases between. This CDR3 spans 12 amino acids. CDR1 is MDHEN, CDR2 SYDVKM, per germline. CDR3 sequence reads: CASSRRIDTQYF. The CDR3 nucleotides are TGTGCCAGCAGCCGCCGTATAGATACGCAGTATTTT. The full variable domain, with the rest looked up from reference TRBV28 and TRBJ2-3, is DVKVTQSSRYLVKRTGEKVFLECVQDMDHENMFWYRQDPGLGLRLIYFSYDVKMKEKGDIPEGYSVSREKKERFSLILESASTNQTSMYLCASSRRIDTQYFGPGTRLTVL.

Only a few counts were recorded for this clonotype. Here the CDR3 reads CSARSHDGDYGYTF. The CDR3 coding sequence is TGCAGTGCTAGATCCCACGACGGGGACTATGGCTACACCTTC. The chain carries TRBV20-1 and TRBJ1-2, with D unresolved. Germline lookup yields CDR1 DFQATT and CDR2 SNEGSKA (reference sequence). Trimming left V 2 bases short and J 3 bases short, with 13 bases between. The CDR3 runs 14 residues.

Ten or more counts support this clonotype. The CDR3: CASSRLAGGNEQFF. The CDR3, as DNA: TGTGCCAGCAGTCGACTAGCGGGGGGAAATGAGCAGTTCTTC. The chain combines TRBV6-5 with TRBJ2-1, with 13 nucleotides matching TRBD2. Germline assignment: CDR1 MNHEY and CDR2 SVGAGI. V trimming: 5 bases; J trimming: 7 bases; junction bases outside the gene matches: 2. The CDR3 runs 14 residues.

This clonotype was seen at least ten times. The V call is TRBV7-2, the J call TRBJ2-5; D ambiguous. V dropped 5 bases and J dropped 1 base, with 8 bases sitting between them. Germline-derived CDR1 and CDR2 are SGHTA and FQGNSA. The CDR3 contains 13 residues. The CDR3, as DNA: TGTGCCAGCAGCGCCAGGCTCCAAGAGACCCAGTACTTC. Translating it yields CASSARLQETQYF.

This clonotype was counted a few times. Being one base from a much bigger clone, this may be a read error. The CDR3 loop is CASSATPNEQYF. DNA for the CDR3: TGTGCCAGCAGCGCGACTCCAAATGAGCAGTACTTC. This chain connects TRBV3-1 to TRBJ2-7; no firm D call. This CDR3 region has 12 residues. V shed 5 bases and J shed 7 bases, with 12 bases lying between them. CDR1 is LGHDT and CDR2 is YNNKEL in the germline V gene (reference sequence).